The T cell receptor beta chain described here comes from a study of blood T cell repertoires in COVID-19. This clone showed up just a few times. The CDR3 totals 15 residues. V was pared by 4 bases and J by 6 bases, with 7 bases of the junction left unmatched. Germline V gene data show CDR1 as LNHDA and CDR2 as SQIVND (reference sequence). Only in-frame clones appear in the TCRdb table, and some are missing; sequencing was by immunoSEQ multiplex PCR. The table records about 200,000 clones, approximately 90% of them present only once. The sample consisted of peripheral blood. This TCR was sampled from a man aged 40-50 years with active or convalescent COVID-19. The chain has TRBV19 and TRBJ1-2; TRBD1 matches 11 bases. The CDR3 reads CASSTRTGGANGYTF. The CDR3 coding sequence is TGTGCCAGTAGTACCCGGACAGGGGGCGCGAATGGCTACACCTTC.